A single sample is the source of the 10 T cell receptor beta chains below, sequenced in a study of T cells in Graves' hyperthyroidism and ophthalmopathy. TCR beta CDR3 region amplification was performed from RNA transcripts. RT-PCR in the first round (using the HTBI primer set) targeted the TCR CDR3. TCRdb re-called the multiplex PCR reads with MiXCR, one entry per CDR3 protein. In the table there are about 720,000 distinct CDR3 sequences, roughly a sixth of which are singletons. Material for sequencing was blood. These receptors came from a woman aged 50 to 60 with Graves' hyperthyroidism that later progressed to Graves' ophthalmopathy.

This clonotype has ten or more counts. The CDR3, as DNA: TGTGCCAGCAGCGTAGCTGGTCCAAATGAATTCCGGGCTCCGACCTACGAGCAGTACTTC. It is translated as CASSVAGPNEFRAPTYEQYF. This sequence joins TRBV9 and TRBJ2-7; D is uncertain. The V gene lost 0 bases and the J gene lost 2 bases, with 27 bases spanning the gap. Germline CDR1 and CDR2: SGDLS and YYNGEE. This CDR3 has 20 amino acids.

This clonotype was observed a handful of times. The gene calls are TRBV24-1 and TRBJ1-4; no firm D call. CDR1 and CDR2 from the germline V gene are KGHDR and SFDVKD. The CDR3 is 15 residues long. The V end was cut by 2 bases, the J end by 5 bases, with 11 bases between. The CDR3 DNA is TGTGCCACCAGTGATTCCCAGTACTTCAATGAAAAACTGTTTTTT. This codes for CATSDSQYFNEKLFF.

In its sample, this clonotype was seen many times. The V and J genes are TRBV3-1 and TRBJ1-5; D is undetermined. In germline, CDR1 is LGHDT, CDR2 YNNKEL (reference sequence). The CDR3 is 16 residues long. Trimming took 0 bases from V and 4 from J, leaving 13 bases between them. The CDR3 is CASSQDSRGTNQPQHF. The CDR3 DNA follows: TGTGCCAGCAGCCAAGATAGTAGAGGAACGAATCAGCCCCAGCATTTT.

The chain combines TRBV6-1 with TRBJ2-6; no firm D call. V was pared by 3 bases and J by 0 bases, with 9 bases between. CDR1 and CDR2 from the germline V gene are MNHNS and SASEGT. This CDR3 contains 16 residues. The CDR3 reads CASSETPGSGANVLTF. DNA for the CDR3: TGTGCCAGCAGTGAGACCCCAGGCTCTGGGGCCAACGTCCTGACTTTC.

This clonotype was found a few times. The chain joins TRBV12-5 to TRBJ2-3, with D perhaps matching TRBD1 (6 bases). V was cut by 3 bases and J by 0 bases, with 10 bases left in between. The CDR3 has 15 residues. The germline gives CDR1 LGHNT, CDR2 FRNRAP. The DNA of the CDR3 is TGTGCTAGTGGTTTAGACAGGAGGAGCACAGATACGCAGTATTTT. Its translation is CASGLDRRSTDTQYF.

In this sample, this clonotype turned up once. The chain uses TRBV7-9 and TRBJ1-5, with D uncertain. The ends were cut back, 5 bases at V and 3 bases at J, with 5 bases in the middle. The CDR3 has 12 residues. Germline loops: CDR1 SEHNR, CDR2 FQNEAQ (reference sequence). CDR3 sequence: CASSRANQPQHF. DNA for the CDR3: TGTGCCAGCAGCCGGGCCAATCAGCCCCAGCATTTT.

This clonotype was seen a few times. This chain uses TRBV7-8 with TRBJ2-3, with 7 bases lining up with TRBD2. The germline CDR1 and CDR2 sequences are SGHVS and FQNEAQ. This CDR3 is 17 amino acids long. J gave up 0 bases and V 2 bases, and 8 bases lay outside the gene matches. CDR3 bases: TGTGCCAGCAGCTTATTTGGGCTAGCGGTTAGCACAGATACGCAGTATTTT. Residues: CASSLFGLAVSTDTQYF.

V gene TRBV5-1 combines with J gene TRBJ2-3; a possible D gene is TRBD1 (6 bases). Germline V lookup: CDR1 SGHRS, CDR2 YFSETQ. CDR3 length: 15 amino acids. The V and J ends lost 3 bases and 6 bases respectively, with 17 bases between them. The chain's CDR3 is CASSYLSDSSDTQYF. As DNA, the CDR3 is TGCGCCAGCAGCTACCTATCGGACAGCTCCGATACGCAGTATTTT.

V and J are TRBV6-1 and TRBJ1-5; 7 bases are a match to TRBD1. The CDR3 consists of 15 residues. Unmatched junction bases numbered 12, after V lost 6 bases and J lost 7 bases. The germline V gene encodes CDR1 MNHNS and CDR2 SASEGT. CDR3 residues: CASRQNRGSGQPQHF. The CDR3 DNA reads as TGTGCCAGCAGACAGAACAGGGGCTCAGGGCAGCCCCAGCATTTT.

This clonotype showed up many times. This chain links TRBV5-1 with TRBJ2-3; 7 bases map to TRBD1. The CDR3 loop spans 16 amino acids. With 4 bases clipped from V and 2 bases from J, the junction kept 10 bases outside the gene matches. The V gene's germline CDR1 is SGHRS and CDR2 YFSETQ. The CDR3 sequence is CASSRGDRGPTDTQYF. CDR3 DNA sequence: TGCGCCAGCAGCAGAGGGGACAGAGGACCCACAGATACGCAGTATTTT.